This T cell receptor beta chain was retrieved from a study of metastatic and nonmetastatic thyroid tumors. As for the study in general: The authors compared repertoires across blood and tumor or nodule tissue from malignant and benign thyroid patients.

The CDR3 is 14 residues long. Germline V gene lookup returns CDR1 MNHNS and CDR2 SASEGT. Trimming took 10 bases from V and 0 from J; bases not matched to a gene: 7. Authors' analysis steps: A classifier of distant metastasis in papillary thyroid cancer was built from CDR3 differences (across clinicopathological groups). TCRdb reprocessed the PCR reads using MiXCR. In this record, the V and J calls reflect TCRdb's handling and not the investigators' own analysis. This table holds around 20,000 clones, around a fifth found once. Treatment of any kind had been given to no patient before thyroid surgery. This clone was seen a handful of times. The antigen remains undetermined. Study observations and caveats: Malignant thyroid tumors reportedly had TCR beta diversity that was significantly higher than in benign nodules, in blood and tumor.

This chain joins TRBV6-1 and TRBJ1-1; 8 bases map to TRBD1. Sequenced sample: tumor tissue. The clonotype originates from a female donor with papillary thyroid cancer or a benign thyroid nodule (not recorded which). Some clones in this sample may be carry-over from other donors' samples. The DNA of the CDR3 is TGTGCCACCGGCTCGGACAGGGTGAACACTGAAGCTTTCTTT. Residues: CATGSDRVNTEAFF.